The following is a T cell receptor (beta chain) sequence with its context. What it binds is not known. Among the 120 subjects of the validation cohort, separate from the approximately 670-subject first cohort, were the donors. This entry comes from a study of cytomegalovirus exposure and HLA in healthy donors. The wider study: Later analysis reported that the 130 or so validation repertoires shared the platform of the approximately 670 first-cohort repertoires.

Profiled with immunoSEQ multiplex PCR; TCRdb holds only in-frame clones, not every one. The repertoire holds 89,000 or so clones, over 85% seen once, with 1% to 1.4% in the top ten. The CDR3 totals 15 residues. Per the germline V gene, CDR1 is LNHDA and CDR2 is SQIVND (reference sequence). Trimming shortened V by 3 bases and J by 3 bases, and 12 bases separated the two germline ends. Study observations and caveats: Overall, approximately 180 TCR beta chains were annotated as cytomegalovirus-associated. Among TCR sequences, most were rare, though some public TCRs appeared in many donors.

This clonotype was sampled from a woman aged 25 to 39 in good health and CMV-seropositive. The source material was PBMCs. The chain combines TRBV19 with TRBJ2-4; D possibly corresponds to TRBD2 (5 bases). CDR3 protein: CASSIWGEGKNIQYF. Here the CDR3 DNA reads TGTGCCAGTAGTATTTGGGGAGAAGGCAAAAACATTCAGTACTTC. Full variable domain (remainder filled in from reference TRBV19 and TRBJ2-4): DGGITQSPKYLFRKEGQNVTLSCEQNLNHDAMYWYRQDPGQGLRLIYYSQIVNDFQKGDIAEGYSVSREKKESFPLTVTSAQKNPTAFYLCASSIWGEGKNIQYFGAGTRLSVL.